One sample yielded the 26 T cell receptor beta chains listed below, sequenced in a study of blood T cell repertoires in COVID-19. Using immunoSEQ multiplex PCR, the repertoire was profiled, and TCRdb retains in-frame clones only, with some absent. Of around 230,000 clones listed, just over 85% are singletons. Source material: PBMCs or T cells enriched from blood (not recorded which). The origin of the receptors is a middle-aged woman with acute COVID-19.

This chain links TRBV4-3 with TRBJ1-6; D might be TRBD1 (6 bases). In germline, CDR1 is LGHNA, CDR2 YSLEER. V lost 1 base, J lost 7 bases, and 14 bases lay in between. The CDR3 consists of 16 residues. The CDR3 DNA reads as TGCGCCAGCAGCCAAGCCAGGGGTGACGGGAATTCACCCCTCCACTTT. Translated, it gives CASSQARGDGNSPLHF.

About this clone itself: One end of the junction does not line up with germline, which may come from a read error. V usage is TRBV11-2 and J usage is TRBJ1-1, with 7 positions matching TRBD1. The CDR3 consists of 15 residues. Germline V gives CDR1 SGHAT, CDR2 FQNNGV. The CDR3 DNA reads as TGTGCCAGCAGCATAGACGGGGACAGTAACACTGAAGCTTTCTTT. Protein product: CASSIDGDSNTEAFF.

The count of this clone is one. The rearrangement links TRBV4-1 to TRBJ2-2; 7 bases are a match to TRBD2. CDR3 size: 16 residues. The germline V gene has CDR1 MGHRA and CDR2 YSYEKL. J was trimmed by 0 bases and V by 5 bases; bases with no gene match: 6. CDR3 loop: CASSFTSDANTGELFF. The DNA for the CDR3 is TGCGCCAGCAGCTTCACTAGCGACGCGAACACCGGGGAGCTGTTTTTT.

The rearrangement uses TRBV5-1 and TRBJ1-1; maybe TRBD1 (6 bases). Germline V gives CDR1 SGHRS, CDR2 YFSETQ. The CDR3 extends over 12 amino acids. V gave up 3 bases and J gave up 7 bases, with 10 bases separating them. The CDR3 bases are TGCGCCAGCAGCTACAGGGTAGGTGAAGCTTTCTTT. This translates into CASSYRVGEAFF.

V is TRBV7-9 and J is TRBJ1-6; 8 bases line up with TRBD1. The CDR3 spans 17 residues. Germline CDR1 SEHNR, CDR2 FQNEAQ (reference sequence). With V trimmed by 5 bases and J by 6 bases, 12 bases remained unmatched. In DNA form, the CDR3 reads TGTGCCAGCAGCCGGACTACAGGGGGTAGTGGTAATTCACCCCTCCACTTT. Its translation is CASSRTTGGSGNSPLHF.

This clone showed up just once. The CDR3: CASSIGGFGNQPQHF. CDR3 coding DNA: TGTGCCAGTAGTATCGGGGGGTTCGGCAATCAGCCCCAGCATTTT. The V call is TRBV19, the J call TRBJ1-5; TRBD1 might be the D (5 bases). The CDR3 totals 15 residues. Germline loops: CDR1 LNHDA, CDR2 SQIVND (reference sequence). Trimming took 3 bases from V and 2 from J, leaving 11 bases between them.

This sequence joins TRBV20-1 and TRBJ2-3; possible D gene TRBD2, 7 bases. The CDR3 contains 11 residues. V lost 5 bases and J lost 8, with 11 bases in between. Germline CDR1 reads DFQATT; CDR2 reads SNEGSKA (reference sequence). CDR3 loop: CSAPRGPTQYF. In nucleotides, the CDR3 is TGCAGTGCTCCGCGGGGGCCTACGCAGTATTTT.

The chain combines TRBV5-1 with TRBJ1-4, with TRBD1 matching 9 bases. The germline CDR1 and CDR2 sequences are SGHRS and YFSETQ. Trimming cost V 4 bases and J 8 bases; bases outside gene matches: 6. This CDR3 has 14 residues. The CDR3: CASSQGQGREKLFF. CDR3 DNA: TGCGCCAGCAGCCAGGGACAGGGACGGGAAAAACTGTTTTTT.

The V gene is TRBV27, the J gene TRBJ1-6; the match to TRBD1 covers 9 bases. The germline V gene has CDR1 MNHEY and CDR2 SMNVEV (reference sequence). Germline trimming cut 5 bases from V and 13 bases from J; bases unmatched to any gene: 15. The CDR3 contains 16 residues. DNA for the CDR3: TGTGCCAGCAGTCCCATGCGACAGGGGGGTACTAGTCCCCTCCACTTT. Protein product: CASSPMRQGGTSPLHF.

The chain combines TRBV19 with TRBJ2-7, with TRBD1 matching 9 bases. The CDR3 spans 12 residues. The V gene end was trimmed by 10 bases and the J gene end by 5 bases; junction bases not matched to a gene: 6. The germline gives CDR1 LNHDA, CDR2 SQIVND (reference sequence). In DNA, the CDR3 is TGTGCCAAAAGGACAGGGGACGACGAGCAGTACTTC. Its translation is CAKRTGDDEQYF.

The chain links TRBV7-9 to TRBJ1-5; unclear D gene. The CDR3 loop spans 16 amino acids. V gave up 4 bases and J gave up 7 bases, with 20 bases separating them. Germline V gene data show CDR1 as SEHNR and CDR2 as FQNEAQ (reference sequence). The CDR3 DNA reads TGTGCCAGCAGCTCGGCCTCCTATGGAGTTCGCCAGCCCCAGCATTTT. This codes for CASSSASYGVRQPQHF.

The chain is built from TRBV2 and TRBJ2-7; 7 nucleotides align to TRBD1. The V segment lost 3 bases and the J segment 6 bases; nucleotides outside the gene matches: 8. Germline V lookup: CDR1 SNHLY, CDR2 FYNNEI. The CDR3 spans 14 residues. CDR3 residues: CASSEQQGNREQYV. The CDR3 nucleotides read TGTGCCAGCAGTGAGCAACAGGGGAATCGCGAGCAGTACGTC.

The gene calls are TRBV5-1 and TRBJ2-2; TRBD2 matches at 8 bases. With 2 bases clipped from V and 0 bases from J, the junction kept 6 bases outside the gene matches. The CDR3 loop spans 17 amino acids. The germline CDR1 and CDR2 sequences are SGHRS and YFSETQ. In DNA, the CDR3 is TGCGCCAGCAGCTTAAACTTAGCGGGGACGAACACCGGGGAGCTGTTTTTT. It is translated as CASSLNLAGTNTGELFF. The full variable domain, completed using reference TRBV5-1 and TRBJ2-2, is KAGVTQTPRYLIKTRGQQVTLSCSPISGHRSVSWYQQTPGQGLQFLFEYFSETQRNKGNFPGRFSGRQFSNSRSEMNVSTLELGDSALYLCASSLNLAGTNTGELFFGEGSRLTVL.

V is TRBV9 and J is TRBJ1-1, with a tentative D call TRBD1 (5 bases). This CDR3 comprises 14 residues. Deletions cut 4 bases from V and 0 bases from J, with 10 bases between. Germline V gene lookup returns CDR1 SGDLS and CDR2 YYNGEE. CDR3 in DNA: TGTGCCAGCAGCCCGCAGGGATTGAACACTGAAGCTTTCTTT. This gives the protein CASSPQGLNTEAFF.

This CDR3 reads CASSQDLAGGLADTQYF. DNA for the CDR3: TGCGCCAGCAGCCAAGATCTGGCGGGGGGACTGGCAGATACGCAGTATTTT. V usage is TRBV4-3 and J usage is TRBJ2-3; 8 bases align to TRBD2. The germline V gene encodes CDR1 LGHNA and CDR2 YSLEER. Unmatched junction bases numbered 9, after V lost 0 bases and J lost 4 bases. The CDR3 sequence is 17 residues long.

The chain joins TRBV19 to TRBJ2-2, with TRBD2 identical over 7 bases. The CDR3 extends over 13 amino acids. Germline CDR1 LNHDA, CDR2 SQIVND (reference sequence). The trim removed 3 bases at V and 5 bases at J, leaving 0 bases unmatched. The CDR3 DNA sequence: TGTGCCAGTAGTATGGGGGGGACCGGGGAGCTGTTTTTT. Translating it yields CASSMGGTGELFF.

This chain connects TRBV11-2 to TRBJ2-1; 7 bases are a match to TRBD2. Germline CDR1 and CDR2: SGHAT and FQNNGV. V trimming: 2 bases; J trimming: 4 bases; junction bases outside the gene matches: 14. The CDR3 has 18 amino acids. The CDR3 reads CASSLYRAYHGGYNEQFF. CDR3 DNA sequence: TGTGCCAGCAGCTTATATAGGGCCTATCACGGGGGGTACAATGAGCAGTTCTTC.

The chain recombines TRBV5-1 with TRBJ1-6, with a weak D call TRBD1 (6 bases). Between the trimmed V and J ends, which lost 4 bases and 6 bases, there was a span of 14 bases. Germline loops: CDR1 SGHRS, CDR2 YFSETQ. The CDR3 consists of 15 residues. CDR3 residues: CASSDPQGPNSPLHF. The CDR3 coding sequence is TGCGCCAGCAGCGATCCTCAGGGGCCTAATTCACCCCTCCACTTT.

The chain carries TRBV7-3 and TRBJ2-3; no firm D call. The CDR3 runs to 13 residues. With 5 bases removed from V and 6 bases from J, the gap between germline ends came to 12 bases. Germline assignment: CDR1 SGHTA and CDR2 FQGTGA. CDR3: CASSRFFGDTQYF. The CDR3 bases are TGTGCCAGCAGCCGATTCTTCGGGGATACGCAGTATTTT.

This chain links TRBV9 with TRBJ2-1; 8 nucleotides align to TRBD2. Germline V lookup: CDR1 SGDLS, CDR2 YYNGEE. The CDR3 has 16 residues. V lost 0 bases, J lost 2 bases, and 4 bases stayed unmatched. CDR3 residues: CASSVEGLGPYNEQFF. Here the CDR3 DNA reads TGTGCCAGCAGCGTAGAGGGACTAGGTCCCTACAATGAGCAGTTCTTC.

The chain links TRBV5-5 to TRBJ1-1; 7 nucleotides agree with TRBD1. Germline CDR1 is SGHKS and CDR2 is YYEKEE (reference sequence). This CDR3 is 13 amino acids long. With V trimmed by 0 bases and J by 6 bases, 2 bases remained unmatched. The CDR3 nucleotides are TGTGCCAGCAGCTTGGGACAGGGTTCTGAAGCTTTCTTT. The encoded protein is CASSLGQGSEAFF. The full variable domain, its missing parts supplied by reference TRBV5-5 and TRBJ1-1, is DAGVTQSPTHLIKTRGQQVTLRCSPISGHKSVSWYQQVLGQGPQFIFQYYEKEERGRGNFPDRFSARQFPNYSSELNVNALLLGDSALYLCASSLGQGSEAFFGQGTRLTVV.

Here the CDR3 DNA reads TGTGCCAGCAGCTCCGGGACAGGCGCCGGACCCTATGGCTACACCTTC. Residues: CASSSGTGAGPYGYTF. This rearrangement joins TRBV5-5 to TRBJ1-2; TRBD1 matches 8 bases. V shed 3 bases, J shed 4 bases, and the junction held 11 bases outside the gene matches. CDR1 is SGHKS, CDR2 YYEKEE, per germline (reference sequence). The CDR3 spans 16 residues.

The table lists this clone with a few counts. This sequence joins TRBV10-1 and TRBJ2-1; D remains ambiguous. Germline lookup yields CDR1 WNHNN and CDR2 SYGVQD (reference sequence). Deletions cut 9 bases from V and 5 bases from J, with 8 bases between. The CDR3 spans 11 residues. The CDR3 DNA sequence: TGCGCCAGTGAGAGAAACAATGAGCAGTTCTTC. It translates to CASERNNEQFF.

The chain's CDR3 is CASGKGLEYAEQFF. The CDR3 nucleotides are TGTGCCAGCGGTAAAGGACTAGAGTATGCTGAGCAGTTCTTC. The V and J genes are TRBV6-6 and TRBJ2-1; 7 nucleotides align to TRBD2. The CDR3 covers 14 residues. Germline CDR1 and CDR2: MNHNY and SVGAGI (reference sequence). V was clipped by 8 bases and J by 9 bases; unmatched bases: 13.

The chain employs TRBV4-1 and TRBJ2-1; D may be TRBD1 (6 bases). Germline V CDR1 and CDR2: MGHRA, YSYEKL. V dropped 2 bases and J dropped 0 bases, with 14 bases sitting between them. The CDR3 has 17 residues. In DNA, the CDR3 is TGCGCCAGCAGCCAACACACAGGGATGAGCTCCTACAATGAGCAGTTCTTC. Residues: CASSQHTGMSSYNEQFF.

In its sample, this clone was seen once. The gene calls are TRBV5-8 and TRBJ1-1; D unresolved. The CDR3 totals 16 residues. The V gene lost 1 base and the J gene lost 5 bases, with 18 bases spanning the gap. Germline CDR1 reads SGHTS; CDR2 reads YDEGEE. CDR3 DNA sequence: TGTGCCAGCAGCTTGTTACTCACCCGCGAGGCAACTGAAGCTTTCTTT. It encodes CASSLLLTREATEAFF. Combining the CDR3 with reference TRBV5-8 and TRBJ1-1 gives the whole variable domain EAGVTQSPTHLIKTRGQQATLRCSPISGHTSVYWYQQALGLGLQFLLWYDEGEERNRGNFPPRFSGRQFPNYSSELNVNALELEDSALYLCASSLLLTREATEAFFGQGTRLTVV.